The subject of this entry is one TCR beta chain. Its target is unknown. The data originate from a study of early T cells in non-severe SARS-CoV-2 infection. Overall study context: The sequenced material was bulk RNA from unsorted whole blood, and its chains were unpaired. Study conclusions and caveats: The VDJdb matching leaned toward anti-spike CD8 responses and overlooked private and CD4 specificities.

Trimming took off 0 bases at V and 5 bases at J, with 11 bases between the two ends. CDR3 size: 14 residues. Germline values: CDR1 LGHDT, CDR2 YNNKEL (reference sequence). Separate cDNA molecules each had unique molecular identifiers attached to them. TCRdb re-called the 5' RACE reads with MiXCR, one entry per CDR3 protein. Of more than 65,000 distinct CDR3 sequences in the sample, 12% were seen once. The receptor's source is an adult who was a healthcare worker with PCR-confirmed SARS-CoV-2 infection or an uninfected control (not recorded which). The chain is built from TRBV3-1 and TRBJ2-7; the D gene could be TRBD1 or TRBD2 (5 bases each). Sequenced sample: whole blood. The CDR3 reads CASSQEGVRHEQYF. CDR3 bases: TGTGCCAGCAGCCAAGAGGGGGTTAGACACGAGCAGTACTTC.